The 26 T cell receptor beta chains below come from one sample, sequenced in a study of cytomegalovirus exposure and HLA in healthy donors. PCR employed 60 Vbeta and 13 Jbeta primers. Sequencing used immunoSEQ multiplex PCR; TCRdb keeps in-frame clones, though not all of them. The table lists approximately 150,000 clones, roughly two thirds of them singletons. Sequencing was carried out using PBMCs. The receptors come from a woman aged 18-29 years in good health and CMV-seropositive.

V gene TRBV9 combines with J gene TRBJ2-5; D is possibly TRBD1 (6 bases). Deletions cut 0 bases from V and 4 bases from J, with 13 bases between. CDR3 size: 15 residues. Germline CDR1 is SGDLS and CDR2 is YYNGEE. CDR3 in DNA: TGTGCCAGCAGCGTAGATCAGGGGATGGGAGAGACCCAGTACTTC. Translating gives CASSVDQGMGETQYF.

The CDR3 DNA follows: TGTGCCAGCAGTACGACTAGCGGGGCCCAAGAGACCCAGTACTTC. It is translated as CASSTTSGAQETQYF. The rearrangement uses TRBV27 and TRBJ2-5; 11 nucleotides agree with TRBD2. CDR3 length equals 15 residues. Germline V gene sequence: CDR1 MNHEY, CDR2 SMNVEV (reference sequence). V lost 5 bases to trimming and J lost 1 base; unmatched junction nucleotides: 3.

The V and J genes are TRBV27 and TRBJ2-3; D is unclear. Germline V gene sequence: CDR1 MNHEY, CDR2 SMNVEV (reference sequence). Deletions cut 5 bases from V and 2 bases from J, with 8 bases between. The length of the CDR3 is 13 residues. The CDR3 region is CASSIGLTDTQYF. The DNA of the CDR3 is TGTGCCAGCAGTATCGGTCTCACAGATACGCAGTATTTT.

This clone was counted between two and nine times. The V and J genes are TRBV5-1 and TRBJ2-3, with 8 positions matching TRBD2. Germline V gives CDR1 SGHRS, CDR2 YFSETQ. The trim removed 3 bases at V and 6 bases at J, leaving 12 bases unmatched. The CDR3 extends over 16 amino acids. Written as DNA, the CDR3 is TGCGCCAGCAGCTCGGAAAGCGGGGGAGGGACGGATACGCAGTATTTT. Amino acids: CASSSESGGGTDTQYF.

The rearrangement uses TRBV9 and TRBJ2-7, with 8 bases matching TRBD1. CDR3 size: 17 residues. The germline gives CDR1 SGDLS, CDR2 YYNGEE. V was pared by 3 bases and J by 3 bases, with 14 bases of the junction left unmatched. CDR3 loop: CASSAEDGQGGGYEQYF. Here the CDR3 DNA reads TGTGCCAGCAGCGCGGAAGATGGACAGGGAGGAGGCTACGAGCAGTACTTC.

CDR3 region: CSSYYAYEQYF. The CDR3 DNA is TGCAGTTCCTACTATGCCTACGAGCAGTACTTC. The rearrangement links TRBV20-1 to TRBJ2-7; D ambiguous. From germline, CDR1 is DFQATT and CDR2 SNEGSKA (reference sequence). The CDR3 length is 11 residues. Trimming removed 8 bases from V and 2 bases from J, with 10 bases in between.

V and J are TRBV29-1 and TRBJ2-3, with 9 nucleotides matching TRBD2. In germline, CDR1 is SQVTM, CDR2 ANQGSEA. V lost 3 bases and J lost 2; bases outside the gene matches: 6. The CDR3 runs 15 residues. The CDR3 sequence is CSVDPSGDLTDTQYF. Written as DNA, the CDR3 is TGCAGCGTTGACCCTAGCGGGGACCTCACAGATACGCAGTATTTT.

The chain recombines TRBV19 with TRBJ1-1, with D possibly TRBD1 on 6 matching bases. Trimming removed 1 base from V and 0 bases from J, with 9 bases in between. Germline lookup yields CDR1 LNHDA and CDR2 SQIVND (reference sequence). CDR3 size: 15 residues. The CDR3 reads CASSIAGGMNTEAFF. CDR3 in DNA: TGTGCCAGTAGTATAGCTGGGGGCATGAACACTGAAGCTTTCTTT.

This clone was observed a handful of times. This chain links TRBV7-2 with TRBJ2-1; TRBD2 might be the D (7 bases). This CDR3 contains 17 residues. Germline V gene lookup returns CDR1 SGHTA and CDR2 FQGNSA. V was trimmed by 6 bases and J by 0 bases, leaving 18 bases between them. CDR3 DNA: TGTGCCAGCAGGAGGACGGGGGGCCTTAGCTCCTACAATGAGCAGTTCTTC. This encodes CASRRTGGLSSYNEQFF.

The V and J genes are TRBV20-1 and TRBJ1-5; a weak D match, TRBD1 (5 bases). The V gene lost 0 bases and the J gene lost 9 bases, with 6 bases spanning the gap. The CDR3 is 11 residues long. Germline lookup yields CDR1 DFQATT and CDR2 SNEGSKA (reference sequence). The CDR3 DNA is TGCAGTGCTAGAGATAGGGGGCCCCAGCATTTT. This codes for CSARDRGPQHF.

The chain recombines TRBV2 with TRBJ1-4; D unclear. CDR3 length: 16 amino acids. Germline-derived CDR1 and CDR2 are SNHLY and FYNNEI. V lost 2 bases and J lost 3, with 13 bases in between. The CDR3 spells CASSETRQVPNEKLFF. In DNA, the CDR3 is TGTGCCAGCAGTGAAACTCGCCAGGTGCCTAATGAAAAACTGTTTTTT.

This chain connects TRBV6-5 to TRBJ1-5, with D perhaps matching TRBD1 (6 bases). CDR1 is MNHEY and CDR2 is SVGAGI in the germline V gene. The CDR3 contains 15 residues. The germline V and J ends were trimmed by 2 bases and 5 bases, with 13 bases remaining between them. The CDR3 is CASSYHQGLDQPQHF. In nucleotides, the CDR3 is TGTGCCAGCAGTTACCACCAGGGGTTGGATCAGCCCCAGCATTTT.

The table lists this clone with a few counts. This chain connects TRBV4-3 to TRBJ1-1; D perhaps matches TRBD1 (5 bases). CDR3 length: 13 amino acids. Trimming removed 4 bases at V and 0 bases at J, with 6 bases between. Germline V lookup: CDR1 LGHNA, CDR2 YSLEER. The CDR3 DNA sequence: TGCGCCAGCAGCCGACAGTTGAACACTGAAGCTTTCTTT. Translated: CASSRQLNTEAFF.

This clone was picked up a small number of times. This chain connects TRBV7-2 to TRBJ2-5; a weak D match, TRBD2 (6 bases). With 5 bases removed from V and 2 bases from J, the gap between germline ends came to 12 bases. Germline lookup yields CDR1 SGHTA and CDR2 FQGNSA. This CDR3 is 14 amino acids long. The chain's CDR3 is CASSPRGLQETQYF. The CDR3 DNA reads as TGTGCCAGCAGCCCGCGGGGATTACAAGAGACCCAGTACTTC.

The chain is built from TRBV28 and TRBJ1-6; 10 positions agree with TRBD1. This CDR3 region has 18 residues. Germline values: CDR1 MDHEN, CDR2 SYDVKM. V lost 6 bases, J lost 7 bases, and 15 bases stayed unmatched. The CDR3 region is CASSLTPSPGQGNSPLHF. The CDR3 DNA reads TGTGCCAGCAGCTTAACACCTTCACCGGGACAGGGGAATTCACCCCTCCACTTT. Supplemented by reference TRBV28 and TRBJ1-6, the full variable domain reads DVKVTQSSRYLVKRTGEKVFLECVQDMDHENMFWYRQDPGLGLRLIYFSYDVKMKEKGDIPEGYSVSREKKERFSLILESASTNQTSMYLCASSLTPSPGQGNSPLHFGNGTRLTVT.

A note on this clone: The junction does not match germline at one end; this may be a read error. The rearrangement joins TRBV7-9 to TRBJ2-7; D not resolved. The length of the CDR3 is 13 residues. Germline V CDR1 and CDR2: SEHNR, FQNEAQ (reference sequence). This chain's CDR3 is CSSSLDKPYEQYF. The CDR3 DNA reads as TGTTCCAGCAGCTTAGACAAACCTTACGAGCAGTACTTC.

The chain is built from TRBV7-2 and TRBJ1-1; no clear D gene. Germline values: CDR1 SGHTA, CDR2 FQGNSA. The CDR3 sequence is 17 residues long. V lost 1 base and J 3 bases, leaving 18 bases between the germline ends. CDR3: CASSLDPLEGGDTEAFF. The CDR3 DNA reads TGTGCCAGCAGCTTAGACCCCTTAGAGGGTGGGGACACTGAAGCTTTCTTT.

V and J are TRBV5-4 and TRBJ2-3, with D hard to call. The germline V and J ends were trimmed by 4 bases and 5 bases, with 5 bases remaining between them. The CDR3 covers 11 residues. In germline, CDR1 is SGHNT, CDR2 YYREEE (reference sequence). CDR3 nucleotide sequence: TGTGCCAGCAGCCTTCTAGATACGCAGTATTTT. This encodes CASSLLDTQYF.

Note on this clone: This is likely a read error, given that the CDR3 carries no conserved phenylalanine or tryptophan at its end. DNA for the CDR3: TGCGCCAGCAGCCAAGAGAGCTTTAACTATGGCTACACCCTC. Protein: CASSQESFNYGYTL. V and J are TRBV4-3 and TRBJ1-2; D not certain. Germline-derived CDR1 and CDR2 are LGHNA and YSLEER. The V and J ends lost 0 bases and 1 base respectively, with 6 bases between them. CDR3 length equals 14 residues.

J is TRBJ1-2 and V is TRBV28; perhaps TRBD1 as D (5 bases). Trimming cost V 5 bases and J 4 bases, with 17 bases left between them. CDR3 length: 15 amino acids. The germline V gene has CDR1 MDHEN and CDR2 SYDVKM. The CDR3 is CASSPPWQGGYGYTF. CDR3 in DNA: TGTGCCAGCAGTCCCCCTTGGCAGGGCGGCTATGGCTACACCTTC.

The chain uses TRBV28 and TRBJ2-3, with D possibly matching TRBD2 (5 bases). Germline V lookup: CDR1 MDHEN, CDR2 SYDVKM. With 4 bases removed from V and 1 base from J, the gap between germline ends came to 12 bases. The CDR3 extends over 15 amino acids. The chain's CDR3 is CASSSSGWRTDTQYF. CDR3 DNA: TGTGCCAGCAGTTCCTCGGGGTGGCGCACAGATACGCAGTATTTT.

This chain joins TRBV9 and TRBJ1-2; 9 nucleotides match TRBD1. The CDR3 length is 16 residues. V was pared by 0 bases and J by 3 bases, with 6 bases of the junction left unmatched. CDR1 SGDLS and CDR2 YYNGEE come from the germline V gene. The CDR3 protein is CASSVGADRGDYGYTF. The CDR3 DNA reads TGTGCCAGCAGCGTAGGGGCGGACAGGGGTGACTATGGCTACACCTTC.

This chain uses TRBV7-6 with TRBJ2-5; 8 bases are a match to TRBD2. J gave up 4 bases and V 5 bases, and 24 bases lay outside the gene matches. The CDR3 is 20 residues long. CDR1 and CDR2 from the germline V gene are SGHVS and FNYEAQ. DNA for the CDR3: TGTGCCAGCAGCGATCACGAGTACGGCGGTGTAGCGGGGAAGCGAGAGACCCAGTACTTC. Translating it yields CASSDHEYGGVAGKRETQYF.

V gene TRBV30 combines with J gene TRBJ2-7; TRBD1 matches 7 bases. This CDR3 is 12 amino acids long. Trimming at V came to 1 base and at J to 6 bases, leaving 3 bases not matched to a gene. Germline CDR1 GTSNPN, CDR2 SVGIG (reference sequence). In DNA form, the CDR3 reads TGTGCCTGGAGTGCTGGGACAGTCGAGCAGTACTTC. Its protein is CAWSAGTVEQYF. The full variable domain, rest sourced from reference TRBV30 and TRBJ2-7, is SQTIHQWPATLVQPVGSPLSLECTVEGTSNPNLYWYRQAAGRGLQLLFYSVGIGQISSEVPQNLSASRPQDRQFILSSKKLLLSDSGFYLCAWSAGTVEQYFGPGTRLTVT.

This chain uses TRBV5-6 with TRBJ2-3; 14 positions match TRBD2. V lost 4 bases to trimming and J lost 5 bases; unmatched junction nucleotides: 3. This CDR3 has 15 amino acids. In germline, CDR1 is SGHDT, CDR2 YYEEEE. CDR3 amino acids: CASSGGTSGGDTQYF. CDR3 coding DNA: TGTGCCAGCAGCGGAGGGACTAGCGGGGGAGATACGCAGTATTTT.

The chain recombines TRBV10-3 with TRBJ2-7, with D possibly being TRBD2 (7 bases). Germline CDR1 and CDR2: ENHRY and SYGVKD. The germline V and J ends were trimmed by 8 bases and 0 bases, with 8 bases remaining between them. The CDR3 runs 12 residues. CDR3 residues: CAIGGASYEQYF. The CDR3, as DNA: TGTGCCATCGGGGGGGCCTCCTACGAGCAGTACTTC.